Below are 2 T cell receptor beta chains sequenced from a single sample in a study of molecular identifiers for immune sequencing clone quantification (dated by TCRdb to the late 2010s). Receptors were amplified or captured by PCR. This sample was sequenced with an Illumina MiSeq. The public reads were reanalyzed by TCRdb: fastp trimming at Q25, MiXCR alignment, in-frame beta chains only. Rows with one shared CDR3 protein collapse into an entry with the most common genes and DNA. Within this sample are about 36,000 distinct CDR3 sequences, with 15% to 20% of them counted one time only. Approximately 7.1% of the sample lies in the top ten. Source material: naive CD8+ T cells from blood, with Jurkat cell RNA spiked in. In light of the paper, this sample's cell subset or site label describes: FACS-sorted CD8+CD4-CCR7+CD45RA+ naive T cells. These receptors all come from a human donor in good health. Some libraries in this study had Jurkat cell RNA spiked in.

There are many counts of this clonotype. This chain connects TRBV11-1 to TRBJ2-7; 7 nucleotides match TRBD1. Unmatched junction bases numbered 5, after V lost 1 base and J lost 2 bases. The CDR3 sequence is 15 residues long. Looked up from germline, CDR1 is SGHAT and CDR2 is FQDESV (reference sequence). Written as DNA, the CDR3 is TGTGCCAGCAGCTTAGTCGACAGGGAAGCCTACGAGCAGTACTTC. This encodes CASSLVDREAYEQYF.

In its sample, this clonotype was seen many times. The V gene is TRBV29-1, the J gene TRBJ2-5; TRBD1 aligns across 9 bases. Per germline, CDR1 SQVTM and CDR2 ANQGSEA. V dropped 3 bases and J dropped 2; count of bases not matched to a gene: 13. The CDR3 runs to 17 residues. CDR3 in DNA: TGCAGCGTTGACCCCTCCCCCGGGACAGGGTTACAAGAGACCCAGTACTTC. Amino acid sequence: CSVDPSPGTGLQETQYF.